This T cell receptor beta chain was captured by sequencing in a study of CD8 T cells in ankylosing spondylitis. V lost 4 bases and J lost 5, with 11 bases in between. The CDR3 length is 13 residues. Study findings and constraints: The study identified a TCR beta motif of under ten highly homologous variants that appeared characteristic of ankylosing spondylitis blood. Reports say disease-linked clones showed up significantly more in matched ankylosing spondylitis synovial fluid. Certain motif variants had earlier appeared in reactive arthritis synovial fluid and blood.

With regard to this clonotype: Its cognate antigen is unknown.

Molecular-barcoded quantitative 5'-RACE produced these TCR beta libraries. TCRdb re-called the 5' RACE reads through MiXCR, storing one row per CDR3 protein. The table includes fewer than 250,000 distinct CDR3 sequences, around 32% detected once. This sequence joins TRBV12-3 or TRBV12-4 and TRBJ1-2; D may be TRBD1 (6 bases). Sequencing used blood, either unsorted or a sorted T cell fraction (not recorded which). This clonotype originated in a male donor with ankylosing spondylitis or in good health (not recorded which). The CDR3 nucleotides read TGTGCCAGCAGTTACAGGGTGGAGTATGGCTACACCTTC. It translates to CASSYRVEYGYTF.